Here is one TCR beta chain with its context. The target antigen is unknown. The V gene's germline CDR1 is MDHEN and CDR2 SYDVKM. The CDR3 is 15 amino acids. The ends lost 7 bases at V and 5 bases at J; junction bases unmatched: 6. CD4+ naive, central memory, regulatory and stem cell-like memory cells were sorted via CD45RO/CCR7/CD25/CD127/CD95/CD27. This sample was included in a study of beta chain features in type 1 diabetes. The wider study: There were some 110 million sorted cells examined across all samples. Study-wide points: Reads derived from cDNA could over-represent cells showing high TCR expression.

Reverse transcription of all isolated RNA meant that expressed TCRB transcripts were sequenced. Regulatory, naive and central memory T cell samples averaged around 3.6 million reads. Assay used: immunoSEQ multiplex PCR; TCRdb lists only in-frame clones, some missing. This sample has fewer than 650,000 clones; about a sixth occur once, and the top ten carry more than 0.08%. Sequencing used naive CD4+ T cells from blood. The chain uses TRBV28 and TRBJ2-1, with 12 bases aligning to TRBD2. This clonotype originated in a young man in good health. This chain's CDR3 is CASMLAGGPNNEQFF. The CDR3 DNA reads TGTGCCAGCATGCTAGCGGGAGGGCCAAACAATGAGCAGTTCTTC.